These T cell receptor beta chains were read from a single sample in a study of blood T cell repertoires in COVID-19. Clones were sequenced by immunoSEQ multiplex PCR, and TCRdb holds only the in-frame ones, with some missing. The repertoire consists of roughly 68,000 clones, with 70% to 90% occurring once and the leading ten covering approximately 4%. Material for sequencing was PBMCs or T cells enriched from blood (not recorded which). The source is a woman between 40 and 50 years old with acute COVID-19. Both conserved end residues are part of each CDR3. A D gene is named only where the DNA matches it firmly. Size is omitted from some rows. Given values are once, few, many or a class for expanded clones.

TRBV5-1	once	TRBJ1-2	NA	CASSVTGTNYGYTF	TGCGCCAGCAGCGTAACAGGGACCAACTATGGCTACACCTTC
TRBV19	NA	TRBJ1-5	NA	CASSIGGQEGNQPQHF	TGTGCCAGTAGTATTGGAGGCCAAGAGGGTAATCAGCCCCAGCATTTT
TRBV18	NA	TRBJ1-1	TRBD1	CASSRSSGGKNTEAFF	TGTGCCAGCTCACGTTCATCAGGGGGGAAGAACACTGAAGCTTTCTTT
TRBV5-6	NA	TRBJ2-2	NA	CASSLTGSDTGELFF	TGTGCCAGCAGCTTGACAGGATCGGACACCGGGGAGCTGTTTTTT
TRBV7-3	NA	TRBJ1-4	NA	CASSLTGGTNEKLFF	TGTGCCAGCAGCTTGACAGGCGGCACTAATGAAAAACTGTTTTTT
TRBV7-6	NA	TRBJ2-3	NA	CASSLLGQTPSTDTQYF	TGTGCCAGCAGCCTCCTGGGACAAACACCTAGCACAGATACGCAGTATTTT
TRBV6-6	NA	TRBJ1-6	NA	CASSRAGGASYNSPLHF	TGTGCCAGCAGTCGCGCCGGGGGGGCGTCCTATAATTCACCCCTCCACTTT
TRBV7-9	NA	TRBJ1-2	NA	CASSLGGGLRGYTF	TGTGCCAGCAGCTTAGGGGGTGGACTGCGGGGCTACACCTTC
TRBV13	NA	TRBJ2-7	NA	CASSYPLGEQYF	TGTGCCAGCAGCTACCCCCTCGGCGAGCAGTACTTC
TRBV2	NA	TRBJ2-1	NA	CASKSPASSETNNEQFF	TGTGCCAGCAAGAGTCCCGCCTCTAGCGAAACAAACAATGAGCAGTTCTTC
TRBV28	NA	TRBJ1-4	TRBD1	CASSWTGQGHNEKLFF	TGTGCCAGCAGTTGGACGGGACAGGGCCATAATGAAAAACTGTTTTTT
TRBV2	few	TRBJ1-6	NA	CASSATTSSGNSPLHF	TGTGCCAGCAGTGCTACCACCTCCTCGGGTAATTCACCCCTCCACTTT
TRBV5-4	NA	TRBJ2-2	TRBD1	CASKWDSYSGELFF	TGTGCCAGCAAATGGGACAGCTATTCCGGGGAGCTGTTTTTT
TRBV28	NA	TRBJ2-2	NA	CAIEETRGTGELFF	TGTGCCATCGAAGAAACCCGAGGCACCGGGGAGCTGTTTTTT
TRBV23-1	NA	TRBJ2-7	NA	CASTPEGTPERYEQYF	TGCGCCAGCACCCCGGAGGGGACGCCCGAAAGGTACGAGCAGTACTTC
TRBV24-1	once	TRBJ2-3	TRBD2	CATSDSGGGSTDTQYF	TGTGCCACCAGTGATTCGGGGGGAGGGAGCACAGATACGCAGTATTTT
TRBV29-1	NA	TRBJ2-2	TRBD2	CSVLLAGVTPGQLFF	TGCAGCGTCTTACTAGCGGGAGTGACACCGGGGCAGCTGTTTTTT
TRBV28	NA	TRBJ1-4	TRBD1	CASSFADRGGEKLFF	TGTGCCAGCAGTTTTGCAGACAGGGGAGGTGAAAAACTGTTTTTT
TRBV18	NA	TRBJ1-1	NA	CASSSDTPNTEAFF	TGTGCCAGCTCCTCCGACACCCCGAACACTGAAGCTTTCTTT
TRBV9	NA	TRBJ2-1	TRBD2	CASSVEEGGRRGNEQFF	TGTGCCAGCAGCGTAGAGGAGGGAGGGCGTAGAGGTAATGAGCAGTTCTTC
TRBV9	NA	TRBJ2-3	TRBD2	CASSARGLVVGDTQYF	TGTGCCAGCAGCGCAAGGGGACTAGTAGTGGGCGATACGCAGTATTTT
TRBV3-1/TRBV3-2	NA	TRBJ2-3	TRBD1	CASSTLTGGTDTQYF	TGTGCCAGCAGCACCTTGACAGGGGGCACAGATACGCAGTATTTT
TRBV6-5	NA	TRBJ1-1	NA	CASSFPKTVSNTEAFF	TGTGCCAGCAGTTTCCCAAAGACAGTAAGCAACACTGAAGCTTTCTTT
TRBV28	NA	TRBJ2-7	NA	CASCPETYEQYF	TGTGCCAGCTGCCCGGAGACCTACGAGCAGTACTTC
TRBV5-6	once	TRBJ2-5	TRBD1	CASSSLSGQVLQETQYF	TGTGCCAGCAGCTCCCTCTCTGGACAGGTGTTACAAGAGACCCAGTACTTC
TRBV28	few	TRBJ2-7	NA	CASSFSEGAGYEQYF	TGTGCCAGCAGTTTCTCGGAGGGGGCTGGGTACGAGCAGTACTTC
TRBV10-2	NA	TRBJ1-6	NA	CATTGWGNSPLHF	TGCGCCACCACAGGATGGGGTAATTCACCCCTCCACTTT